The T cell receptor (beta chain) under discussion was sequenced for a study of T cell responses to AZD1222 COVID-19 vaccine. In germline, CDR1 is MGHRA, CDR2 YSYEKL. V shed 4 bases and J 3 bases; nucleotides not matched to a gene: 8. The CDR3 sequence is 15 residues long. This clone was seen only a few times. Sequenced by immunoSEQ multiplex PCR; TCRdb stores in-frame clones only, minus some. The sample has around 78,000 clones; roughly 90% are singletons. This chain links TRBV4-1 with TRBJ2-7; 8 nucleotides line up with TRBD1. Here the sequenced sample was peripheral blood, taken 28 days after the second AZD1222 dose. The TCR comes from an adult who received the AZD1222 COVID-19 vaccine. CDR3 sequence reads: CASSPADRDVYEQYF. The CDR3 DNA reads TGCGCCAGCAGCCCCGCGGACAGGGACGTCTACGAGCAGTACTTC.